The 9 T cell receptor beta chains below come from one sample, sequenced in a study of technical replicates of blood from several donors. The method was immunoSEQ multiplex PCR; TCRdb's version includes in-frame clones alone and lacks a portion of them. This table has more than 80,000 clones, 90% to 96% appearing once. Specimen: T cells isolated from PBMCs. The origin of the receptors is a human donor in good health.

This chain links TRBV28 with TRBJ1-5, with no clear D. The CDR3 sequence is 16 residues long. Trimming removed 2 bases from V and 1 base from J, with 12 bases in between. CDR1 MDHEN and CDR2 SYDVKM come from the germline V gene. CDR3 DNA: TGTGCCAGCAGTTTAGGGTATGTGGGCAGCAATCAGCCCCAGCATTTT. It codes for CASSLGYVGSNQPQHF. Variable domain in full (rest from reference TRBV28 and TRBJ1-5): DVKVTQSSRYLVKRTGEKVFLECVQDMDHENMFWYRQDPGLGLRLIYFSYDVKMKEKGDIPEGYSVSREKKERFSLILESASTNQTSMYLCASSLGYVGSNQPQHFGDGTRLSIL.

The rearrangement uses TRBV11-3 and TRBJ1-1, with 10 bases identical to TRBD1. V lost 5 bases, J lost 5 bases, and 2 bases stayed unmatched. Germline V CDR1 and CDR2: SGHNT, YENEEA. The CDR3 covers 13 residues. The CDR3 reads CASSRTGGTEAFF. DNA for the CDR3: TGTGCCAGCAGCCGGACAGGGGGAACTGAAGCTTTCTTT.

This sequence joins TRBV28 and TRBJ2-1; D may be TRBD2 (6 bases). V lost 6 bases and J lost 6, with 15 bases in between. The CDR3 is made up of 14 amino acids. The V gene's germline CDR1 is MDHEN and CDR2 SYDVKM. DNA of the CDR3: TGTGCCAGCAGCTGGGCCGGGGGAGTCAATGAGCAGTTCTTC. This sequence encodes CASSWAGGVNEQFF. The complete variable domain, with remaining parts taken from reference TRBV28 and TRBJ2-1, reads DVKVTQSSRYLVKRTGEKVFLECVQDMDHENMFWYRQDPGLGLRLIYFSYDVKMKEKGDIPEGYSVSREKKERFSLILESASTNQTSMYLCASSWAGGVNEQFFGPGTRLTVL.

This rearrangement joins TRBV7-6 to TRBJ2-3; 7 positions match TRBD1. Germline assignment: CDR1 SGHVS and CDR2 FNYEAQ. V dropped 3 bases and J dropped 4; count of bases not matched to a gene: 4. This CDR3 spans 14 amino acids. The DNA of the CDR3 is TGTGCCAGCAGCTTCCCGGGACAGCCAGATACGCAGTATTTT. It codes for CASSFPGQPDTQYF.

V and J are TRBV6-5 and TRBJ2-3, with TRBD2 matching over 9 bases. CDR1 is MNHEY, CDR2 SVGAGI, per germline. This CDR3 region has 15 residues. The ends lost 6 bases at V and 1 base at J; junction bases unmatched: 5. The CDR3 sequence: CASSNSGGGTDTQYF. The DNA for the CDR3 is TGTGCCAGCAGCAATAGCGGGGGTGGCACAGATACGCAGTATTTT.

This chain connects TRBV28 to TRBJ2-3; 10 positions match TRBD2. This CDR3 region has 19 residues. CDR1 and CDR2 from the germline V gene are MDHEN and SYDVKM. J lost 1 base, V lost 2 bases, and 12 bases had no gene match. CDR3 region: CASSLGLAGVRNRTDTQYF. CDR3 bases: TGTGCCAGCAGTTTAGGGCTAGCGGGAGTCAGGAACCGCACAGATACGCAGTATTTT.

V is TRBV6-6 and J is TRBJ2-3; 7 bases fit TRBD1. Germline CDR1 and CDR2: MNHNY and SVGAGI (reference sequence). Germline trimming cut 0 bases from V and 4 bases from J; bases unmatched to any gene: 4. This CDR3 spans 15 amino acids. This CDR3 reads CASSYSRQGADTQYF. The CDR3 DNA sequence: TGTGCCAGCAGTTACTCCCGACAGGGCGCAGATACGCAGTATTTT.

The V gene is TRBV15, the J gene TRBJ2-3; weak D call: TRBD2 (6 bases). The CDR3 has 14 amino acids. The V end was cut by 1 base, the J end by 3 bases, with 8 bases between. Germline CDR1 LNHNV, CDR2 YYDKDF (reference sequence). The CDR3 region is CATSRARGTDTQYF. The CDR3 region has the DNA TGTGCCACCAGCAGAGCGCGGGGTACAGATACGCAGTATTTT.

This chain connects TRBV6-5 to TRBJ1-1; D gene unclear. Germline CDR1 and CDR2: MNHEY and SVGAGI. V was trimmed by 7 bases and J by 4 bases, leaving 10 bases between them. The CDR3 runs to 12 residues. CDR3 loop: CASTRAGTEAFF. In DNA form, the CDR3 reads TGTGCCAGCACAAGGGCGGGCACTGAAGCTTTCTTT.